This T cell receptor beta chain is from a study of T cell responses to AZD1222 COVID-19 vaccine. This table comes from immunoSEQ multiplex PCR, and its TCRdb copy is limited to in-frame clones, with some not included. The sample lists about 150,000 clones, less than 95% occurring once. Germline lookup yields CDR1 KGHSH and CDR2 LQKENI. With 0 bases clipped from V and 12 bases from J, the junction kept 16 bases outside the gene matches. This CDR3 has 17 amino acids. Only a few counts were recorded for this clone. Antigen specificity is unknown. Whole-study results and caveats: In a largely white British group with more females than males, clonal diversity was possibly underestimated. No day 14 peak samples; only post-peak repertoires were characterized. Spike-specific TCR breadth and depth went up after people got two AZD1222 doses. Only 5 or 6 individuals given AZD1222 were seropositive at baseline.

Sequences were derived from peripheral blood, sampled 28 days after the second AZD1222 dose. The chain recombines TRBV18 with TRBJ2-1; 8 bases line up with TRBD2. The clonotype was recovered from an adult who received the AZD1222 COVID-19 vaccine. The CDR3 protein is CASSPPASGPKTDGQFF. The CDR3 nucleotides read TGTGCCAGCTCACCACCGGCTAGCGGGCCTAAAACCGATGGGCAGTTCTTC.